Each of the 32 T cell receptor beta chains below was sequenced from the same sample in a study of blood T cell repertoires in COVID-19. Repertoires were generated with immunoSEQ multiplex PCR, while TCRdb's copy carries only in-frame clones and drops some. Counted here are over 150,000 clones, 75% to 90% occurring once; the ten biggest clones make up roughly 6.2%. The sample taken for sequencing was PBMCs or T cells enriched from blood (not recorded which). The receptors were gathered from a man aged 40-50 years who had recovered from COVID-19.

The genes are TRBV7-6 and TRBJ1-3; D not certain. Trimming pared 1 base from V and 2 bases from J, leaving 9 bases between. The germline gives CDR1 SGHVS, CDR2 FNYEAQ. The CDR3 consists of 15 residues. CDR3 coding DNA: TGTGCCAGCAGCTTAGAGAGGCCACCTGGAAACACCATATATTTT. It specifies CASSLERPPGNTIYF. Supplemented by reference TRBV7-6 and TRBJ1-3, the full variable domain reads GAGVSQSPRYKVTKRGQDVALRCDPISGHVSLYWYRQALGQGPEFLTYFNYEAQQDKSGLPNDRFSAERPEGSISTLTIQRTEQRDSAMYRCASSLERPPGNTIYFGEGSWLTVV.

The CDR3 DNA reads as TGCGCCAGCAGCCCGAGCTCCTACAATGAGCAGTTCTTC. It encodes CASSPSSYNEQFF. The chain links TRBV5-1 to TRBJ2-1; D remains ambiguous. Trimming cost V 4 bases and J 0 bases, with 5 bases left between them. The CDR3 sequence is 13 residues long. In germline, CDR1 is SGHRS, CDR2 YFSETQ.

By proportion, this clone is medium-sized (0.01 to 0.1%). This chain uses TRBV9 with TRBJ1-1, with D tentatively TRBD1 (5 bases). With 0 bases removed from V and 11 bases from J, the gap between germline ends came to 17 bases. The CDR3 runs 14 residues. Germline assignment: CDR1 SGDLS and CDR2 YYNGEE. The CDR3 nucleotides are TGTGCCAGCAGCGTAGTACCCGACGTGGGGCTGGCTTTCTTT. Protein product: CASSVVPDVGLAFF.

In the case of this clone: A junction boundary mismatches the germline segment, possibly from a read error. The V call is TRBV7-7, the J call TRBJ2-7, with TRBD1 matching over 9 bases. Germline CDR1 is SSHAT and CDR2 is FNYEAQ (reference sequence). The CDR3 contains 15 residues. In DNA, the CDR3 is TGTGCTAGCAGCCCCGGGACAGGGCACTCCTACGAGCAGTACTTC. This codes for CASSPGTGHSYEQYF. Combining the CDR3 with reference TRBV7-7 and TRBJ2-7 gives the whole variable domain GAGVSQSPRYKVTKRGQDVTLRCDPISSHATLYWYQQALGQGPEFLTYFNYEAQPDKSGLPSDRFSAERPEGSISTLTIQRTEQRDSAMYRCASSPGTGHSYEQYFGPGTRLTVT.

This clone appeared a single time. CDR3 bases: TGTGCCAGCAGTGAAACGGGATACTATGGCTACACCTTC. The encoded protein is CASSETGYYGYTF. V gene TRBV6-1 combines with J gene TRBJ1-2, with no clear D. The V end was cut by 2 bases, the J end by 3 bases, with 7 bases between. Germline loops: CDR1 MNHNS, CDR2 SASEGT. This CDR3 has 13 amino acids.

The genes are TRBV29-1 and TRBJ1-2; TRBD1 matches 9 bases. The CDR3 spans 15 residues. Germline loops: CDR1 SQVTM, CDR2 ANQGSEA. V was clipped by 6 bases and J by 4 bases; unmatched bases: 12. The CDR3 region is CSVSRDRDQRYGYTF. The CDR3 DNA reads as TGCAGCGTGTCCCGGGACAGGGATCAACGCTATGGCTACACCTTC.

The chain employs TRBV30 and TRBJ2-7; the match to TRBD2 covers 7 bases. Germline loops: CDR1 GTSNPN, CDR2 SVGIG (reference sequence). Trimming removed 2 bases from V and 2 bases from J; junction bases left unmatched: 6. This CDR3 comprises 14 residues. CDR3 sequence (DNA): TGTGCCTGGAGTATCCAGCGGGGAGCCTACGAGCAGTACTTC. It yields the protein CAWSIQRGAYEQYF.

In DNA form, the CDR3 reads TGTGCCAGCAGTGAAGCGCTTCGGGCTTTCTTT. This translates into CASSEALRAFF. This chain joins TRBV2 and TRBJ1-1; D gene uncertain. Trimming left V 0 bases short and J 11 bases short, with 7 bases between. CDR1 and CDR2 (germline): SNHLY, FYNNEI. CDR3 size: 11 residues.

The gene calls are TRBV3-1 (or the pseudogene TRBV3-2) and TRBJ2-2, with 7 bases lining up with TRBD2. This CDR3 has 14 amino acids. Germline V CDR1 and CDR2: LGHDT, YNNKEL (reference sequence). V shed 4 bases and J 7 bases; nucleotides not matched to a gene: 6. CDR3 amino acids: CASSRTSDGGELFF. DNA of the CDR3: TGTGCCAGCAGCCGAACTAGCGATGGCGGGGAGCTGTTTTTT.

The genes are TRBV5-1 and TRBJ2-5, with 9 bases aligning to TRBD2. CDR3 length: 15 residues. CDR1 is SGHRS, CDR2 YFSETQ, per germline. The junction had 4 bases not matched to a gene; V was cut back by 2 bases and J by 2 bases. This chain's CDR3 is CASSLAAGGQETQYF. The DNA for the CDR3 is TGCGCCAGCAGCTTAGCAGCGGGGGGACAAGAGACCCAGTACTTC. Together with reference TRBV5-1 and TRBJ2-5, the CDR3 gives the full variable domain: KAGVTQTPRYLIKTRGQQVTLSCSPISGHRSVSWYQQTPGQGLQFLFEYFSETQRNKGNFPGRFSGRQFSNSRSEMNVSTLELGDSALYLCASSLAAGGQETQYFGPGTRLLVL.

V usage is TRBV27 and J usage is TRBJ1-6; tentative D call: TRBD1 (5 bases). Germline V gene lookup returns CDR1 MNHEY and CDR2 SMNVEV (reference sequence). The CDR3 loop spans 14 amino acids. V gave up 8 bases and J gave up 0 bases, with 8 bases separating them. CDR3 nucleotide sequence: TGTGCCAGCCTTGACAGCTCCTATAATTCACCCCTCCACTTT. It translates to CASLDSSYNSPLHF.

The sample holds a few counts of this clone. The chain is built from TRBV6-1 and TRBJ1-6; D is uncertain. This CDR3 spans 15 amino acids. V lost 1 base, J lost 10 bases, and 14 bases lay in between. CDR1 is MNHNS, CDR2 SASEGT, per germline. Written as DNA, the CDR3 is TGTGCCAGCAGTGAAGTTTCGGGGTTCGGGTCACCCCTCCACTTT. This translates into CASSEVSGFGSPLHF.

This chain uses TRBV11-2 with TRBJ2-5, with no clear D. Trimming took off 3 bases at V and 4 bases at J, with 15 bases between the two ends. The germline V gene has CDR1 SGHAT and CDR2 FQNNGV. The CDR3 covers 15 residues. The CDR3 protein is CASSFSLSRRETQYF. CDR3 DNA: TGTGCCAGCAGCTTCTCCCTCTCCCGGAGAGAGACCCAGTACTTC. The full variable domain, rest sourced from reference TRBV11-2 and TRBJ2-5, is EAGVAQSPRYKIIEKRQSVAFWCNPISGHATLYWYQQILGQGPKLLIQFQNNGVVDDSQLPKDRFSAERLKGVDSTLKIQPAKLEDSAVYLCASSFSLSRRETQYFGPGTRLLVL.

This sequence joins TRBV28 and TRBJ1-6; D is unclear. Trimming took 7 bases from V and 3 from J, leaving 13 bases between them. Germline V gene sequence: CDR1 MDHEN, CDR2 SYDVKM. The CDR3 has 15 amino acids. CDR3 residues: CASKTGKDYNSPLHF. The CDR3 region has the DNA TGTGCCAGCAAGACGGGGAAAGACTATAATTCACCCCTCCACTTT.

J is TRBJ2-1 and V is TRBV4-1; TRBD1 aligns across 9 bases. Germline V lookup: CDR1 MGHRA, CDR2 YSYEKL. The CDR3 loop spans 17 amino acids. V was pared by 3 bases and J by 0 bases, with 6 bases of the junction left unmatched. In DNA form, the CDR3 reads TGCGCCAGCAGCCATCCAACAGGGGGCGCCTCCTACAATGAGCAGTTCTTC. The encoded protein is CASSHPTGGASYNEQFF.

V and J are TRBV6-5 and TRBJ2-3, with D maybe TRBD1 (5 bases). CDR3 length: 13 residues. Germline CDR1 reads MNHEY; CDR2 reads SVGAGI. Between the trimmed V and J ends, which lost 6 bases and 4 bases, there was a span of 11 bases. The CDR3 loop is CASRWQGADTQYF. The CDR3 DNA sequence: TGTGCCAGCAGGTGGCAGGGCGCAGATACGCAGTATTTT.

The rearrangement uses TRBV29-1 and TRBJ2-7; D not certain. V was cut by 5 bases and J by 6 bases, with 5 bases left in between. Per the germline V gene, CDR1 is SQVTM and CDR2 is ANQGSEA. CDR3 length: 9 residues. CDR3 nucleotide sequence: TGCAGCGTTCGTTGCGAGCAGTACTTC. Its protein is CSVRCEQYF.

The genes are TRBV30 and TRBJ1-2; no clear D gene. The CDR3 length is 13 residues. Trimming pared 3 bases from V and 4 bases from J, leaving 12 bases between. CDR1 and CDR2 (germline): GTSNPN, SVGIG (reference sequence). The CDR3 DNA is TGTGCCTGGAGAGTAAGCGGAAGCTATGGCTACACCTTC. Translating it yields CAWRVSGSYGYTF.

This chain links TRBV6-5 with TRBJ2-2; TRBD2 is a possible D gene (6 bases). The CDR3 is made up of 12 amino acids. The V gene's germline CDR1 is MNHEY and CDR2 SVGAGI. Trimming shortened V by 5 bases and J by 5 bases, and 6 bases separated the two germline ends. The CDR3 sequence is CASSRGTGELFF. The DNA of the CDR3 is TGTGCCAGCAGTCGGGGGACCGGGGAGCTGTTTTTT.

This clone showed up just once. Here the CDR3 DNA reads TGTGCCAGCAGTCGCCCGCAGGGTAAGGACACTGAAGCTTTCTTT. Translated: CASSRPQGKDTEAFF. This sequence joins TRBV27 and TRBJ1-1, with D perhaps TRBD1 (5 bases). CDR1 is MNHEY and CDR2 is SMNVEV in the germline V gene (reference sequence). The CDR3 totals 15 residues. The V end lost 5 bases, the J end lost 3 bases, and 16 bases lay between the germline ends.

The rearrangement links TRBV18 to TRBJ2-5; unclear D gene. V was shortened by 2 bases and J by 0 bases, with 13 bases between the two germline ends. The CDR3 runs to 16 residues. The germline CDR1 and CDR2 sequences are KGHSH and LQKENI. The CDR3 nucleotides are TGTGCCAGCTCACCAGTTCCGCCTGGCTACCAAGAGACCCAGTACTTC. Translation: CASSPVPPGYQETQYF. Based on the CDR3 plus reference TRBV18 and TRBJ2-5, the full variable domain is NAGVMQNPRHLVRRRGQEARLRCSPMKGHSHVYWYRQLPEEGLKFMVYLQKENIIDESGMPKERFSAEFPKEGPSILRIQQVVRGDSAAYFCASSPVPPGYQETQYFGPGTRLLVL.

This chain uses TRBV30 with TRBJ1-2; TRBD1 aligns across 9 bases. Germline V gene lookup returns CDR1 GTSNPN and CDR2 SVGIG (reference sequence). The CDR3 is 13 residues long. The J segment lost 6 bases and the V segment lost 4 bases, leaving 6 bases of the junction unmatched. The DNA of the CDR3 is TGTGCCTGGAAGACAGGGGGGGGCGATGGCTACACCTTC. Translating it yields CAWKTGGGDGYTF.

At least ten counts were recorded for this clone. The V call is TRBV27, the J call TRBJ2-2; a possible D gene is TRBD2 (6 bases). Germline V gene lookup returns CDR1 MNHEY and CDR2 SMNVEV (reference sequence). Deletions cut 7 bases from V and 4 bases from J, with 16 bases between. CDR3 length equals 15 residues. The CDR3 DNA is TGTGCCAGCACCTACGGCGGGACCTCCACCGGGGAGCTGTTTTTT. It is translated as CASTYGGTSTGELFF.

V gene TRBV29-1 combines with J gene TRBJ2-7; TRBD1 aligns across 8 bases. The junction had 7 bases not matched to a gene; V was cut back by 7 bases and J by 5 bases. There are 12 residues in the CDR3. CDR1 is SQVTM, CDR2 ANQGSEA, per germline. The CDR3 DNA sequence: TGCAGCGCATACAAACAGGGGGACGAGCAGTACTTC. Amino acids: CSAYKQGDEQYF.

The V and J genes are TRBV29-1 and TRBJ2-2, with D possibly matching TRBD2 (5 bases). The germline V and J ends were trimmed by 7 bases and 1 base, with 10 bases remaining between them. Germline V gene lookup returns CDR1 SQVTM and CDR2 ANQGSEA. The CDR3 runs 13 residues. In nucleotides, the CDR3 is TGCAGCGGAAGAGCGGAGAACACCGGGGAGCTGTTTTTT. It specifies CSGRAENTGELFF.

The genes are TRBV28 and TRBJ1-1; D is perhaps TRBD1 (5 bases). The germline CDR1 and CDR2 sequences are MDHEN and SYDVKM. V lost 5 bases and J lost 7, with 14 bases in between. The length of the CDR3 is 13 residues. CDR3 protein: CASSGAGEGEAFF. DNA for the CDR3: TGTGCCAGCAGTGGCGCGGGGGAGGGTGAAGCTTTCTTT.

The V gene is TRBV27, the J gene TRBJ2-7; D call uncertain. Germline V lookup: CDR1 MNHEY, CDR2 SMNVEV (reference sequence). Trimming took off 6 bases at V and 2 bases at J, with 23 bases between the two ends. This CDR3 comprises 17 residues. Here the CDR3 reads CASSPPLALLPPYEQYF. The CDR3 DNA is TGTGCCAGCAGCCCTCCCTTGGCGCTACTACCCCCCTACGAGCAGTACTTC.

The chain links TRBV5-6 to TRBJ1-1, with D possibly being TRBD1 (6 bases). CDR1 is SGHDT and CDR2 is YYEEEE in the germline V gene. V was clipped by 4 bases and J by 1 base, with 14 bases between them. This CDR3 has 15 amino acids. The CDR3 sequence is CASSTPGQPNTEAFF. The CDR3 DNA follows: TGTGCCAGCAGCACTCCGGGACAACCGAACACTGAAGCTTTCTTT.

This chain links TRBV11-2 with TRBJ1-2; TRBD1 aligns across 10 bases. J was trimmed by 8 bases and V by 5 bases; bases with no gene match: 14. The CDR3 covers 16 residues. CDR1 is SGHAT and CDR2 is FQNNGV in the germline V gene. The CDR3 DNA follows: TGTGCCAGCAGCCACCCGGGACAGGGGCTTTCTGAGGGCTACACCTTC. Translation: CASSHPGQGLSEGYTF. The whole variable domain, filled in from reference TRBV11-2 and TRBJ1-2, reads EAGVAQSPRYKIIEKRQSVAFWCNPISGHATLYWYQQILGQGPKLLIQFQNNGVVDDSQLPKDRFSAERLKGVDSTLKIQPAKLEDSAVYLCASSHPGQGLSEGYTFGSGTRLTVV.

This clone showed up just a few times. The chain couples TRBV7-9 to TRBJ1-1; D possibly corresponds to TRBD1 (6 bases). V lost 1 base, J lost 4 bases, and 19 bases lay in between. Germline-derived CDR1 and CDR2 are SEHNR and FQNEAQ (reference sequence). The CDR3 runs to 17 residues. CDR3 sequence (DNA): TGTGCCAGCAGCTTAGGGGAAACAGGGTTTGGGAGCACTGAAGCTTTCTTT. Protein sequence: CASSLGETGFGSTEAFF.

The CDR3 sequence is CASSLGQAAGEAFF. In DNA, the CDR3 is TGTGCCAGCAGCTTAGGGCAGGCTGCGGGTGAAGCTTTCTTT. The chain recombines TRBV13 with TRBJ1-1; D call uncertain. Trimming pared 0 bases from V and 7 bases from J, leaving 12 bases between. The CDR3 is made up of 14 amino acids. Per the germline V gene, CDR1 is PRHDT and CDR2 is FYEKMQ (reference sequence).

The V call is TRBV2, the J call TRBJ1-1; D uncertain. The CDR3 consists of 14 residues. Germline V CDR1 and CDR2: SNHLY, FYNNEI. Between the trimmed V and J ends, which lost 1 base and 5 bases, there was a span of 11 bases. CDR3 region: CASSEGPRLTEAFF. CDR3 DNA sequence: TGTGCCAGCAGTGAAGGGCCCCGATTAACTGAAGCTTTCTTT.